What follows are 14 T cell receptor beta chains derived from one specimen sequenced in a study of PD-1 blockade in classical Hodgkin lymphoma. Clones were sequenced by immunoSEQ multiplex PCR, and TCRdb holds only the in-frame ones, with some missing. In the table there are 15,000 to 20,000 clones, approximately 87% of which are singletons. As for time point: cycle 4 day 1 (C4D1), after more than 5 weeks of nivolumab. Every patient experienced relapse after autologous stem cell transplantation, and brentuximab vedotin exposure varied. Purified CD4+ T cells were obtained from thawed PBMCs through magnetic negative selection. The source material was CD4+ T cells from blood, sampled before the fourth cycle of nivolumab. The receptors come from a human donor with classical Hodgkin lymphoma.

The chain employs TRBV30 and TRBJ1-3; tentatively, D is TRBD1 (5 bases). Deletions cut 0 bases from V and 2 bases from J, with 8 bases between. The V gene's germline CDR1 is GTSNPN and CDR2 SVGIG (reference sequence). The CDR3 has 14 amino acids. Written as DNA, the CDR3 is TGTGCCTGGAGTGTAAAAGGGGCTGGAAACACCATATATTTT. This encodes CAWSVKGAGNTIYF.

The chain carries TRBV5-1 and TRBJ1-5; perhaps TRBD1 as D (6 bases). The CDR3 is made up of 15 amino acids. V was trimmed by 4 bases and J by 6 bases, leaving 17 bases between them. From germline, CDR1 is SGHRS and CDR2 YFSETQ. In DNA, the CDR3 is TGCGCCAGCAGCCCCGAGGGGGGGGCTGGTCAGCCCCAGCATTTT. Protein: CASSPEGGAGQPQHF.

The CDR3 DNA reads TGTGCCAGTAGTATAAAGTTCCGGGGACAGGGGGCTACAGATACGCAGTATTTT. It codes for CASSIKFRGQGATDTQYF. The chain recombines TRBV19 with TRBJ2-3; 12 bases agree with TRBD1. Losses at the gene ends were 2 bases for V and 3 bases for J; bases not matched to a gene: 9. The length of the CDR3 is 18 residues. CDR1 and CDR2 (germline): LNHDA, SQIVND (reference sequence). The whole variable domain, filled in from reference TRBV19 and TRBJ2-3, reads DGGITQSPKYLFRKEGQNVTLSCEQNLNHDAMYWYRQDPGQGLRLIYYSQIVNDFQKGDIAEGYSVSREKKESFPLTVTSAQKNPTAFYLCASSIKFRGQGATDTQYFGPGTRLTVL.

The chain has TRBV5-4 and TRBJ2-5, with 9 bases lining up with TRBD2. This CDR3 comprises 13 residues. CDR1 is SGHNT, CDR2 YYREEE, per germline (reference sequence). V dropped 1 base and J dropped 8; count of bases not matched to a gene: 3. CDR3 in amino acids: CASSLLLAGTQYF. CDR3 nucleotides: TGTGCCAGCAGCTTGTTACTAGCGGGCACCCAGTACTTC.

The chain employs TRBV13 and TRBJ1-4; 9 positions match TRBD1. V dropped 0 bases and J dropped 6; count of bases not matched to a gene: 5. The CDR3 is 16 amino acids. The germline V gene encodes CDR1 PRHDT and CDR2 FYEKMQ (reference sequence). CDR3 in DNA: TGTGCCAGCAGCTTAGGTCTAGGACAGGGGTATGAAAAACTGTTTTTT. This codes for CASSLGLGQGYEKLFF.

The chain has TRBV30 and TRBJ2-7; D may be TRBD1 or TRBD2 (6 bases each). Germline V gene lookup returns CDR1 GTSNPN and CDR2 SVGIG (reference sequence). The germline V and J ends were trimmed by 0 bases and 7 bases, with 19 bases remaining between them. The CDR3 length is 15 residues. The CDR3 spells CAWSVGGGRLVEQYF. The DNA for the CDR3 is TGTGCCTGGAGTGTAGGGGGAGGACGTTTAGTGGAGCAGTACTTC. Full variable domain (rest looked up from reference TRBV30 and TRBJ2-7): SQTIHQWPATLVQPVGSPLSLECTVEGTSNPNLYWYRQAAGRGLQLLFYSVGIGQISSEVPQNLSASRPQDRQFILSSKKLLLSDSGFYLCAWSVGGGRLVEQYFGPGTRLTVT.

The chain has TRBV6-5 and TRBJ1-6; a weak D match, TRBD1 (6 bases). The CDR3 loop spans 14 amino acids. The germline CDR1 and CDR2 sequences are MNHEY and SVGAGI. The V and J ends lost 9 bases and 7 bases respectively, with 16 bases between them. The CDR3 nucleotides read TGTGCCAGTAAACAATGGGGGGCAAATTCACCCCTCCACTTT. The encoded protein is CASKQWGANSPLHF.

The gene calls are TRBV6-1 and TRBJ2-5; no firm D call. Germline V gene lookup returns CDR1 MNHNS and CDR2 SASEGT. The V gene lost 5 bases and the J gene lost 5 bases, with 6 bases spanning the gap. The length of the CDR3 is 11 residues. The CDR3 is CASSFRETQYF. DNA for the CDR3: TGTGCCAGCAGTTTCCGGGAGACCCAGTACTTC.

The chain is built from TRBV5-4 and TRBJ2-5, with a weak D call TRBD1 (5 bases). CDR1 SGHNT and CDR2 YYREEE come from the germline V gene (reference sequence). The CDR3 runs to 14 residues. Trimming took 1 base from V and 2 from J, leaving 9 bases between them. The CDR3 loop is CASSLPGIQETQYF. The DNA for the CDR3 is TGTGCCAGCAGCTTGCCAGGGATTCAAGAGACCCAGTACTTC.

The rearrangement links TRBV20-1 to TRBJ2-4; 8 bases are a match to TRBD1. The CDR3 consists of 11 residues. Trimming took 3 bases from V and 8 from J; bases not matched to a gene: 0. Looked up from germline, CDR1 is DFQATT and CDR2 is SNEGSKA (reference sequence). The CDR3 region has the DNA TGCAGTGCTAGGACAGGGGACATTCAGTACTTC. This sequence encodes CSARTGDIQYF.

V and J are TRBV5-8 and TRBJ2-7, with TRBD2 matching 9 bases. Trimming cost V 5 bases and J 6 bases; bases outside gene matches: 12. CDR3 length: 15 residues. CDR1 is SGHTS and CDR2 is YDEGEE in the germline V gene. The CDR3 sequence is CASRKRAGGPGEQYF. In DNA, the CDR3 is TGTGCCAGCAGGAAGAGGGCGGGAGGGCCTGGCGAGCAGTACTTC.

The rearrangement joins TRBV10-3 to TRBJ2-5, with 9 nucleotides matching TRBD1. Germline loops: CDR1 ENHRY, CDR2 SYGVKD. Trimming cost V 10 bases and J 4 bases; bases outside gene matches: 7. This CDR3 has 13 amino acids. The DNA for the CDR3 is TGTGCCAGCGGGCGACAGGGGGGAGAGACCCAGTACTTC. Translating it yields CASGRQGGETQYF.

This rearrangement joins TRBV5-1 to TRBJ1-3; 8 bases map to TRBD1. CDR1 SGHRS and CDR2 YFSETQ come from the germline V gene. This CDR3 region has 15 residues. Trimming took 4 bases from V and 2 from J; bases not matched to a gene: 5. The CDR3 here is CASSPDRVAGNTIYF. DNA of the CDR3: TGCGCCAGCAGCCCGGACAGGGTCGCTGGAAACACCATATATTTT.

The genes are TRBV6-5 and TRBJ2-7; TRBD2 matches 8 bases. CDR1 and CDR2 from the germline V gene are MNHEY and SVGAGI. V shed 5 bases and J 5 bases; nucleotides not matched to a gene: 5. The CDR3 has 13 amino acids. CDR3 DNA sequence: TGTGCCAGCAGTAGCGGGAGACGCGACGAGCAGTACTTC. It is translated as CASSSGRRDEQYF.